This T cell receptor (beta chain) came from a study of metastatic and nonmetastatic thyroid tumors. Overall study context: A comparison of repertoires was made across blood and tumor or nodule tissue from malignant and benign thyroid patients. Study findings and constraints: In blood and tumor, TCR beta diversity was reportedly significantly higher in malignant thyroid tumors than in benign nodules.

Each patient went into thyroid surgery without having received any treatment. With MiXCR, TCRdb called clones anew from the PCR reads. The data show 35,000 to 45,000 clones, around 3.1% seen once. Comment on this clone: Antigen: not known.

This receptor was obtained from a female donor with papillary thyroid cancer or a benign thyroid nodule (not recorded which). Some clones in this sample may be carry-over from other donors' samples. Material for sequencing was blood.

Written as DNA, the CDR3 is TGTGCCATCAGGGACACAGTCTACAATGAGCAGTTCTTC. Translation: CAIRDTVYNEQFF. V usage is TRBV28 and J usage is TRBJ2-1, with D perhaps TRBD1 (6 bases). This CDR3 has 13 residues. V gave up 10 bases and J gave up 3 bases, with 13 bases separating them. Per germline, CDR1 MDHEN and CDR2 SYDVKM. Supplemented by reference TRBV28 and TRBJ2-1, the full variable domain reads DVKVTQSSRYLVKRTGEKVFLECVQDMDHENMFWYRQDPGLGLRLIYFSYDVKMKEKGDIPEGYSVSREKKERFSLILESASTNQTSMYLCAIRDTVYNEQFFGPGTRLTVL.